Below are 25 T cell receptor beta chains sequenced from a single sample in a study of shared clonotypes between healthy human individuals (dated by TCRdb to 2020 to 2022). The library was generated by the immunoSEQ multiplex PCR assay. Drawn from immuneACCESS, this table holds only the in-frame rearrangements with V and J called that TCRdb kept. Clones are partly lost; checked studies trace under half to an unresolved V gene and leave the rest unexplained. The sample yields 2 million to 2.5 million clones; over 85% were counted once. Roughly 1% of the sample lies in the top ten. CD8 naive samples were obtained by positive selection for CCR7 among CD45RO-negative cells, yielding a CD45RA+CCR7+ population from which TemRA cells were excluded. The sequenced sample consisted of naive CD8+ T cells sorted from blood. In the paper's terms, the cell subset or site label means: CD45RA+CCR7+. All receptors come from a man younger than 35 in good health.

Remarks on this clone: An end of the junction does not agree with germline; a read error may underlie this. The V gene is TRBV13, the J gene TRBJ2-5; 16 nucleotides match TRBD2. CDR1 is PRHDT and CDR2 is FYEKMQ in the germline V gene (reference sequence). The CDR3 runs to 16 residues. The CDR3: CASSLGTSGGAETQYF. The CDR3 nucleotides are TGTGCCAGCAGCCTAGGGACTAGCGGGGGGGCGGAGACCCAGTACTTC.

The chain employs TRBV19 and TRBJ2-2; D gene uncertain. V was cut by 5 bases and J by 7 bases, with 11 bases left in between. Germline V gene lookup returns CDR1 LNHDA and CDR2 SQIVND (reference sequence). CDR3 size: 13 residues. CDR3 in DNA: TGTGCCAGTAGTGGCAGGATAGGCGGGGAGCTGTTTTTT. Amino acids: CASSGRIGGELFF.

CDR3 protein: CASSPVLSPTVSSYNEQFF. The CDR3 region has the DNA TGTGCCAGCTCACCAGTCTTGTCCCCCACGGTGAGCTCCTACAATGAGCAGTTCTTC. The chain is built from TRBV18 and TRBJ2-1; D gene unclear. Germline assignment: CDR1 KGHSH and CDR2 LQKENI. CDR3 size: 19 residues. The V end lost 2 bases, the J end lost 0 bases, and 20 bases lay between the germline ends.

V usage is TRBV4-2 and J usage is TRBJ1-6, with TRBD1 identical over 8 bases. The CDR3 runs to 17 residues. Looked up from germline, CDR1 is LGHNA and CDR2 is YNFKEQ. V was pared by 3 bases and J by 7 bases, with 11 bases of the junction left unmatched. CDR3 coding DNA: TGTGCCAGCAGCCAGAGCACATCGACAGGGGCGAATTCACCCCTCCACTTT. Amino acids: CASSQSTSTGANSPLHF.

Concerning this clone itself: Other nucleotide sequences from this sample produce the same CDR3. This chain joins TRBV4-1 and TRBJ1-4; TRBD1 aligns across 9 bases. V shed 0 bases, J shed 11 bases, and the junction held 7 bases outside the gene matches. The CDR3 sequence is 15 residues long. The germline V gene encodes CDR1 MGHRA and CDR2 YSYEKL. The CDR3: CASSQDGTGLGKLFF. Written as DNA, the CDR3 is TGCGCCAGCAGCCAAGACGGGACAGGGCTTGGGAAACTGTTTTTT.

V and J are TRBV15 and TRBJ1-5; D possibly corresponds to TRBD1 (6 bases). The CDR3 consists of 14 residues. The V gene lost 3 bases and the J gene lost 7 bases, with 13 bases spanning the gap. Germline V CDR1 and CDR2: LNHNV, YYDKDF (reference sequence). The CDR3 DNA sequence: TGTGCCACCAGCAGTCCCCTGGGGGCACAGCCCCAGCATTTT. Protein product: CATSSPLGAQPQHF.

The CDR3 region is CASSLYRELTDTQYF. As DNA, the CDR3 is TGTGCCAGCAGTCTTTACAGGGAGCTCACAGATACGCAGTATTTT. The chain links TRBV6-6 to TRBJ2-3; tentative D call: TRBD1 (6 bases). The V and J ends lost 5 bases and 2 bases respectively, with 14 bases between them. Per germline, CDR1 MNHNY and CDR2 SVGAGI (reference sequence). This CDR3 comprises 15 residues.

This clone has a single count. J is TRBJ2-7 and V is TRBV10-1, with a weak D call TRBD2 (5 bases). V lost 4 bases and J lost 4, with 11 bases in between. CDR3 length equals 13 residues. CDR1 is WNHNN, CDR2 SYGVQD, per germline (reference sequence). Here the CDR3 DNA reads TGCGCCAGCAGTGGGCACGACTATTACGAGCAGTACTTC. It is translated as CASSGHDYYEQYF.

This chain uses TRBV9 with TRBJ1-2; no clear D. Between the trimmed V and J ends, which lost 1 base and 4 bases, there was a span of 20 bases. This CDR3 is built from 17 residues. Germline V CDR1 and CDR2: SGDLS, YYNGEE. The CDR3 nucleotides read TGTGCCAGCAGCGTAAACGGGTGGACGGCGGTTCCCTATGGCTACACCTTC. Encoded protein: CASSVNGWTAVPYGYTF.

This clone was recorded only once. CDR3 loop: CASSLMAPLRAEFQYF. CDR3 bases: TGTGCCAGCAGTTTAATGGCACCCCTTCGCGCGGAGTTCCAGTACTTC. The rearrangement links TRBV27 to TRBJ2-7; D gene ambiguous. Trimming left V 2 bases short and J 10 bases short, with 24 bases between. Germline V CDR1 and CDR2: MNHEY, SMNVEV (reference sequence). There are 16 residues in the CDR3.

Points on this clone: Other DNA sequences of this sample code for an identical CDR3. In nucleotides, the CDR3 is TGTGCCAGCAGTTATTCGGGGACGGCTGAAGCTTTCTTT. It is translated as CASSYSGTAEAFF. This chain connects TRBV6-5 to TRBJ1-1, with D possibly being TRBD1 (5 bases). Trimming took 3 bases from V and 6 from J, leaving 11 bases between them. The V gene's germline CDR1 is MNHEY and CDR2 SVGAGI. The CDR3 extends over 13 amino acids.

The chain uses TRBV5-1 and TRBJ2-2, with TRBD1 matching 7 bases. There are 15 residues in the CDR3. Germline CDR1 reads SGHRS; CDR2 reads YFSETQ. V lost 0 bases and J lost 3; bases outside the gene matches: 2. The CDR3 nucleotides are TGCGCCAGCAGCTTGGGACAGGGCCACACCGGGGAGCTGTTTTTT. Translation: CASSLGQGHTGELFF.

This clone was observed once. The V call is TRBV7-9, the J call TRBJ1-1, with 8 bases matching TRBD1. The CDR3 has 15 amino acids. Trimming cost V 5 bases and J 1 base; bases outside gene matches: 6. The germline gives CDR1 SEHNR, CDR2 FQNEAQ (reference sequence). The CDR3 is CASSQTGTGNTEAFF. The DNA of the CDR3 is TGTGCCAGCAGCCAAACCGGGACAGGGAACACTGAAGCTTTCTTT.

The rearrangement uses TRBV27 and TRBJ2-1; 8 bases match TRBD1. With V trimmed by 5 bases and J by 4 bases, 7 bases remained unmatched. In germline, CDR1 is MNHEY, CDR2 SMNVEV (reference sequence). The CDR3 has 15 residues. The CDR3 protein is CASSPGTGSYNEQFF. The CDR3 coding sequence is TGTGCCAGCAGTCCCGGGACAGGCTCTTACAATGAGCAGTTCTTC.

The J gene is TRBJ2-3, the V gene TRBV9; D not resolved. V was clipped by 4 bases and J by 6 bases, with 9 bases between them. The length of the CDR3 is 12 residues. CDR1 and CDR2 from the germline V gene are SGDLS and YYNGEE. For the CDR3, the DNA is TGTGCCAGCAGCTCTATGGGCGATACGCAGTATTTT. Translated, it gives CASSSMGDTQYF.

The V gene is TRBV27, the J gene TRBJ1-5; the D is unclear. This CDR3 spans 15 amino acids. The V end was cut by 3 bases, the J end by 5 bases, with 14 bases between. Germline V lookup: CDR1 MNHEY, CDR2 SMNVEV (reference sequence). The DNA for the CDR3 is TGTGCCAGCAGTTTGAGGCAAAATTCATATCAGCCCCAGCATTTT. Residues: CASSLRQNSYQPQHF.

The sample holds one count of this clone. This sample includes further DNA sequences coding for the same CDR3. This chain connects TRBV15 to TRBJ2-7; 11 bases match TRBD2. The CDR3 runs to 14 residues. Trimming at V came to 5 bases and at J to 4 bases, leaving 4 bases not matched to a gene. The germline V gene has CDR1 LNHNV and CDR2 YYDKDF (reference sequence). The CDR3 is CATSAGTSGYEQYF. CDR3 DNA: TGTGCCACCAGCGCCGGGACTAGCGGATACGAGCAGTACTTC.

This chain connects TRBV28 to TRBJ1-1, with D uncertain. The CDR3 length is 14 residues. V was trimmed by 8 bases and J by 0 bases, leaving 13 bases between them. CDR1 and CDR2 (germline): MDHEN, SYDVKM. CDR3 DNA sequence: TGTGCCAGCGCACCCTTGGTCCTGAACACTGAAGCTTTCTTT. Encoded protein: CASAPLVLNTEAFF.

The chain has TRBV6-6 and TRBJ1-1; 7 nucleotides match TRBD1. This CDR3 comprises 15 residues. Losses at the gene ends were 5 bases for V and 0 bases for J; bases not matched to a gene: 6. Germline CDR1 reads MNHNY; CDR2 reads SVGAGI (reference sequence). The DNA of the CDR3 is TGTGCCAGCAGTCAACAGACAGGGCTGAACACTGAAGCTTTCTTT. This codes for CASSQQTGLNTEAFF.

The chain combines TRBV7-9 with TRBJ2-7; D gene uncertain. There are 13 residues in the CDR3. V was clipped by 2 bases and J by 5 bases, with 10 bases between them. Germline V CDR1 and CDR2: SEHNR, FQNEAQ (reference sequence). CDR3 in amino acids: CASSLFEVDEQYF. CDR3 sequence (DNA): TGTGCCAGCAGCTTATTTGAGGTTGACGAGCAGTACTTC.

CDR3 nucleotides: TGTGCCAGCAGTTGGGGCCCGGGAGGCAATCAGCCCCAGCATTTT. Translated, it gives CASSWGPGGNQPQHF. The chain links TRBV27 to TRBJ1-5, with a weak D call TRBD1 (5 bases). The V end lost 4 bases, the J end lost 2 bases, and 12 bases lay between the germline ends. CDR3 size: 15 residues. Germline V gene sequence: CDR1 MNHEY, CDR2 SMNVEV (reference sequence).

This chain uses TRBV11-2 with TRBJ2-5, with 7 bases that match TRBD1. The V gene end was trimmed by 1 base and the J gene end by 1 base; junction bases not matched to a gene: 3. Germline V CDR1 and CDR2: SGHAT, FQNNGV. The CDR3 consists of 15 residues. This CDR3 reads CASSLADRLQETQYF. The DNA for the CDR3 is TGTGCCAGCAGCTTAGCGGACAGGCTCCAAGAGACCCAGTACTTC.

In its sample, this clone was seen once. The same CDR3 also results from other DNA sequences found in this sample. V and J are TRBV9 and TRBJ2-2, with TRBD1 identical over 8 bases. The CDR3 is 14 residues long. From germline, CDR1 is SGDLS and CDR2 YYNGEE. The J segment lost 8 bases and the V segment lost 3 bases, leaving 6 bases of the junction unmatched. CDR3 nucleotide sequence: TGTGCCAGCAGCGCCGGACAGGGATCAGGGGAGCTGTTTTTT. Its translation: CASSAGQGSGELFF.

Of note for this clone: Within the sample, other DNA sequences also encode this same CDR3. The gene calls are TRBV29-1 and TRBJ2-7; D gene unclear. V lost 3 bases, J lost 0 bases, and 3 bases lay in between. Per germline, CDR1 SQVTM and CDR2 ANQGSEA. The CDR3 runs 11 residues. CDR3 in DNA: TGCAGCGTTGAGAGCTCCTACGAGCAGTACTTC. It is translated as CSVESSYEQYF.

As for this clone: Other DNA sequences in this sample translate to the same CDR3. The V and J genes are TRBV11-2 and TRBJ2-3, with TRBD2 matching over 8 bases. J was trimmed by 3 bases and V by 3 bases; bases with no gene match: 2. The CDR3 has 14 residues. Germline V lookup: CDR1 SGHAT, CDR2 FQNNGV. The CDR3 coding sequence is TGTGCCAGCAGCTTGGCGGGGGGAACAGATACGCAGTATTTT. Protein product: CASSLAGGTDTQYF. The full variable domain, its missing parts supplied by reference TRBV11-2 and TRBJ2-3, is EAGVAQSPRYKIIEKRQSVAFWCNPISGHATLYWYQQILGQGPKLLIQFQNNGVVDDSQLPKDRFSAERLKGVDSTLKIQPAKLEDSAVYLCASSLAGGTDTQYFGPGTRLTVL.